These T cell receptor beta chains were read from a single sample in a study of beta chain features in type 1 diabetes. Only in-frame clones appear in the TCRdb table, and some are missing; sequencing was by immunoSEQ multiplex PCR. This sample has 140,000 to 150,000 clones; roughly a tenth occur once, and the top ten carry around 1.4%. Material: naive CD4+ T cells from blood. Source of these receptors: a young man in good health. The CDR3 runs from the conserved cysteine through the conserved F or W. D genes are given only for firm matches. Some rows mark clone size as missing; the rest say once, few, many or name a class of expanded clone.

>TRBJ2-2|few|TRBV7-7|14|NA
TGTGCCAGCAGCCAAGCTCCCGGGAGCGGGGAGCTGTTTTTT
CASSQAPGSGELFF
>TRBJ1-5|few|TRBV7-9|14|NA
TGTGCCAGCAGCGACACCTATAGCAATCAGCCCCAGCATTTT
CASSDTYSNQPQHF
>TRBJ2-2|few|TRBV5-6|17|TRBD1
TGTGCCAGCAGATTGCGAGACTGGACAGGGAACTCCGGGGAGCTGTTTTTT
CASRLRDWTGNSGELFF
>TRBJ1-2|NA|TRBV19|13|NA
TGTGCCAGTAATGCCCTCGGTGGCTATGGCTACACCTTC
CASNALGGYGYTF
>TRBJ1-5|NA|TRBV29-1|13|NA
TGCAGCGCCAGGACAATGCCTAATCAGCCCCAGCATTTT
CSARTMPNQPQHF
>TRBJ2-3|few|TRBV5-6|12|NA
TGTGCCAGCAGCTTGGTCAGGGATACGCAGTATTTT
CASSLVRDTQYF
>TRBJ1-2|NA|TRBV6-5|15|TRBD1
TGTGCCAGCAGTTACGACAGGGCCCTATGGTATGGCTACACCTTC
CASSYDRALWYGYTF
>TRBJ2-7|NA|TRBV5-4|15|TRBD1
TGTGCCAGCAGCCGCGGGGGACAGGGGGACCACGAGCAGTACTTC
CASSRGGQGDHEQYF
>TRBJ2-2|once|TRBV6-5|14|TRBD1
TGTGCCAGCAGCGATACAGGGGTTACCGGGGAGCTGTTTTTT
CASSDTGVTGELFF
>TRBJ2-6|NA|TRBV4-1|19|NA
TGCGCCAGCAGCCAACACCCCACAGGGCCTTACTCTGGGGCCAACGTCCTGACTTTC
CASSQHPTGPYSGANVLTF
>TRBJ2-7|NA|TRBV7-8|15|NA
TGTGCCAGCAGCTTAGCTGGCCAGATGACCTACGAGCAGTACTTC
CASSLAGQMTYEQYF
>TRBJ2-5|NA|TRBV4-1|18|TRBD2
TGCGCCAGCAGCCAAGATTGGGCTAGCGGGGGGTATCAAGAGACCCAGTACTTC
CASSQDWASGGYQETQYF
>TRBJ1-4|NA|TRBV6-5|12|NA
TGTGCCAGCAGTCCTGGTCAGGAAAAACTGTTTTTT
CASSPGQEKLFF
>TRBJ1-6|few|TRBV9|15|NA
TGTGCCAGCAGCGTAGGGGGGCAGGATCGCTCACCCCTCCACTTT
CASSVGGQDRSPLHF
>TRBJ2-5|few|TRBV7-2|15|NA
TGTGCCAGCACCCTAAGAGGAGGTAGCCAAGAGACCCAGTACTTC
CASTLRGGSQETQYF
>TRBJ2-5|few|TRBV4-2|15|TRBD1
TGTGCCAGCAGCACGCCCGGGACAGGTCGGGAGACCCAGTACTTC
CASSTPGTGRETQYF
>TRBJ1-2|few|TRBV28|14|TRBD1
TGTGCCAGCAGGGGGACAGGGGTAAACTATGGCTACACCTTC
CASRGTGVNYGYTF
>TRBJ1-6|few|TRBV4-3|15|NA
TGCGCCAGCAGCCAAGAAACCAGGGCGTATTCACCCCTCCACTTT
CASSQETRAYSPLHF